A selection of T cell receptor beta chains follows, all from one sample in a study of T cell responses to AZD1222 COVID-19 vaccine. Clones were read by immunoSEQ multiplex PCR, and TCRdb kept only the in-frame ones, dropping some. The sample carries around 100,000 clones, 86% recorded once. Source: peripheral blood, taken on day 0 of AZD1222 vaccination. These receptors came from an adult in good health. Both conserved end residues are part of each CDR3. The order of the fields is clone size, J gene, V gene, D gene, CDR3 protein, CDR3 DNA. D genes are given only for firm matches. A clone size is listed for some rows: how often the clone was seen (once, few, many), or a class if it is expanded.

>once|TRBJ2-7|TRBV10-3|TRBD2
CAISGTSGRNSYEQYF
TGTGCCATCAGCGGGACTAGCGGGAGGAACTCCTACGAGCAGTACTTC
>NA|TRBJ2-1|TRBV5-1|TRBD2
CASSFTGSGLVYEQFF
TGCGCCAGCAGCTTCACCGGCTCCGGACTAGTTTATGAGCAGTTCTTC
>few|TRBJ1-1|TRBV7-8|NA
CASSPIWGLNTEAFF
TGTGCCAGCAGCCCGATTTGGGGCCTTAACACTGAAGCTTTCTTT
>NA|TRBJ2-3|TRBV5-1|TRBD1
CASSLEDRTSHTQYF
TGCGCCAGCAGCTTGGAGGACAGGACCAGCCATACGCAGTATTTT
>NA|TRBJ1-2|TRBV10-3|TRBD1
CAISTGGEDGYTF
TGTGCCATCAGTACAGGGGGAGAGGATGGCTACACCTTC
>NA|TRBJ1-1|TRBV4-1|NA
CASSQPGLEVTEAFF
TGCGCCAGCAGCCAACCAGGGTTGGAGGTCACTGAAGCTTTCTTT
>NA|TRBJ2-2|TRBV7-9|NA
CASSLDRANTGELFF
TGTGCCAGCAGCTTAGACAGGGCGAACACCGGGGAGCTGTTTTTT
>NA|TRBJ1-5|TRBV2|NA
CASSDWGSNQPQHF
TGTGCCAGCAGTGACTGGGGAAGCAATCAGCCCCAGCATTTT
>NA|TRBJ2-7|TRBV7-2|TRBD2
CASRPGGSSYEQYF
TGTGCCAGCAGACCGGGGGGAAGCTCCTACGAGCAGTACTTC
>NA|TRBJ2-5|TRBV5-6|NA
CASSGRVPYQETQYF
TGTGCCAGCAGCGGACGGGTCCCGTACCAAGAGACCCAGTACTTC
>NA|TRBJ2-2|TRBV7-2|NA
CASKTGNTGELFF
TGTGCCAGCAAAACAGGGAACACCGGGGAGCTGTTTTTT
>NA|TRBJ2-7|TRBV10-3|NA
CAISGIASYEQYF
TGTGCCATCAGTGGTATCGCCTCCTACGAGCAGTACTTC
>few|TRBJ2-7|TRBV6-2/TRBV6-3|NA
CASSYAPSYEQYF
TGTGCCAGCAGTTACGCGCCCTCCTACGAGCAGTACTTC
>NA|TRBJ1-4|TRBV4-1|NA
CASSNRNVMEKLFF
TGCGCCAGCAGCAACCGTAATGTAATGGAAAAACTGTTTTTT
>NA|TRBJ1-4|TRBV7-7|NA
CASSLVTGDEKLFF
TGTGCTAGCAGCTTAGTGACAGGAGATGAAAAACTGTTTTTT
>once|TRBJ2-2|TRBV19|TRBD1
CASSIRQGSTGELFF
TGTGCCAGTAGTATCCGACAGGGGAGCACCGGGGAGCTGTTTTTT
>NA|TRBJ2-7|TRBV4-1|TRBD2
CASSQAEGGGTSYEQYF
TGCGCCAGCAGCCAAGCGGAGGGCGGGGGGACCTCCTACGAGCAGTACTTC
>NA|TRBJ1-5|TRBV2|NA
CASSGESNQPQHF
TGTGCCAGCAGTGGGGAGAGCAATCAGCCCCAGCATTTT
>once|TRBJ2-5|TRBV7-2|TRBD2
CASSSSGGKQETQYF
TGTGCCAGCAGCAGTAGCGGGGGGAAACAAGAGACCCAGTACTTC
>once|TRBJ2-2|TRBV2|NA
CASSETMGTGELFF
TGTGCCAGCAGTGAAACAATGGGTACCGGGGAGCTGTTTTTT
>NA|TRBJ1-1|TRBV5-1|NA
CASSSGEVGRLNTEAFF
TGCGCCAGCAGCTCAGGGGAGGTTGGCCGGTTGAACACTGAAGCTTTCTTT
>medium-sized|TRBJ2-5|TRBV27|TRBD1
CASRFGTDPQETQYF
TGTGCCAGTAGATTCGGGACAGACCCCCAAGAGACCCAGTACTTC
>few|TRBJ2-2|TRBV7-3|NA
CASRPDGNTGELFF
TGTGCCAGCAGACCTGACGGGAACACCGGGGAGCTGTTTTTT
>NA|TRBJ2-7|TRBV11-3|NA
CASSLEGTYEQYF
TGTGCCAGCAGCTTAGAGGGGACCTACGAGCAGTACTTC
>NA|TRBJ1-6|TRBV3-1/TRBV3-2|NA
CARSLVRQNNSPLHF
TGTGCCCGAAGCCTAGTGCGACAGAATAATTCACCCCTCCACTTT
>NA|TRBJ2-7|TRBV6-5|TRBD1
CASRRAGTAFYEQYF
TGTGCCAGCAGACGGGCCGGGACAGCATTCTACGAGCAGTACTTC
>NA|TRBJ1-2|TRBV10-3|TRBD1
CAISEPGQGAINYGYTF
TGTGCCATCAGTGAGCCGGGACAGGGGGCTATTAACTATGGCTACACCTTC
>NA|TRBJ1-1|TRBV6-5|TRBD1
CASRTGARRSEAFF
TGTGCCAGCAGAACAGGGGCCAGAAGATCTGAAGCTTTCTTT
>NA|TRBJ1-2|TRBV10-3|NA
CAIKDRSRDVSGGYTF
TGTGCCATCAAGGACCGTTCACGAGACGTTTCGGGTGGCTACACCTTC
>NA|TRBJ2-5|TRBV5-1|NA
CASSFSQAQETQYF
TGCGCCAGCAGCTTTTCACAGGCTCAGGAGACCCAGTACTTC
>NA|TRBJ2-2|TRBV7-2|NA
CASSLEVGGTGPNTGELFF
TGTGCCAGCAGCTTAGAAGTGGGGGGGACAGGTCCAAACACCGGGGAGCTGTTTTTT
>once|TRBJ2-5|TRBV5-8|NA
CASSLGGRGSQETQYF
TGTGCCAGCAGCTTGGGCGGCCGGGGGAGCCAAGAGACCCAGTACTTC
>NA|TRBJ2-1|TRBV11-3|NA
CASSTTRSYNEQFF
TGTGCCAGCAGCACGACTCGCTCCTACAATGAGCAGTTCTTC
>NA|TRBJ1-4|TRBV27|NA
CASSLWESGKLFF
TGTGCCAGCAGTTTATGGGAATCTGGAAAACTGTTTTTT
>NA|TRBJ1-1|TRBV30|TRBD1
CAWSVPGGGGAFF
TGTGCCTGGAGTGTACCAGGGGGCGGAGGAGCTTTCTTT
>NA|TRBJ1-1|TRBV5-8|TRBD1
CASSRGTANTEAFF
TGTGCCAGCAGCCGCGGGACAGCGAACACTGAAGCTTTCTTT
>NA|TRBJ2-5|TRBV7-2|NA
CASSFFQGETQYF
TGTGCCAGCAGCTTTTTTCAAGGAGAGACCCAGTACTTC
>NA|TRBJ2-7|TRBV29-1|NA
CSVEDNSYEQYF
TGCAGCGTTGAGGACAACTCCTACGAGCAGTACTTC
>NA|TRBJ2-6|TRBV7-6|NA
CASSLVQGSGANVLTF
TGTGCCAGCAGCTTAGTACAGGGATCCGGGGCCAACGTCCTGACTTTC
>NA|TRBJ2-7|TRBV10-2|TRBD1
CASRWDRDTYEQYF
TGCGCCAGCAGATGGGACAGGGATACCTACGAGCAGTACTTC
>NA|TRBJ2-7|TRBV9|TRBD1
CASSVNPGQSGDEQYF
TGTGCCAGCAGCGTTAACCCGGGACAGAGTGGAGACGAGCAGTACTTC
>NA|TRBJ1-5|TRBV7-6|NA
CASSQLGGGQQPQHF
TGTGCCAGCAGCCAATTGGGCGGGGGGCAGCAGCCCCAGCATTTT
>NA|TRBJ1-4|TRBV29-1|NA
CSVAGAEKLFF
TGCAGCGTAGCAGGGGCCGAAAAACTGTTTTTT
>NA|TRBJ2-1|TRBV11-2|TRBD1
CASRTAGTASYNEQFF
TGTGCCAGCAGAACCGCCGGGACAGCCTCGTACAATGAGCAGTTCTTC